This TCR beta chain was sequenced during a study of brain metastases from non-small cell lung cancer. This CDR3 comprises 20 residues. Concerning this clone itself: Antigen specificity is unknown. This specimen includes other DNA sequences encoding the same CDR3.

The repertoire was sequenced with immunoSEQ multiplex PCR; TCRdb's copy has only in-frame clones and lacks some. The sample has 2,100 or so clones, around 83% seen once. Study findings and constraints: T-cell clones appeared expanded in approximately 58% of brain metastases relative to matched primary tumors. T-cell infiltration was lower in brain metastases than primaries (P < 0.001). TCR repertoires overlapped largely between brain metastases and matched primaries.

The gene calls are TRBV1 and TRBJ2-5; the table's D call, TRBD2, has no DNA check behind it. TRBV1 is noted as a pseudogene. Sample: tissue from a brain metastasis. The sequence was obtained from a donor aged 40 or older with non-small cell lung cancer. CDR3 region: CTSSQGFPWLAGGYQETQYF. The CDR3 coding sequence is TGCACCAGCAGCCAAGGGTTCCCGTGGCTAGCGGGGGGGTACCAAGAGACTCAGTACTTC.